Below, one T cell receptor beta chain is given with its context. Its antigen is not known. This sample was taken from a study of cytomegalovirus exposure and HLA in healthy donors. Study background: About 83 million unique TCRs from HLA-typed donors made up an early data release.

13 Jbeta primers and 60 Vbeta primers were used for the PCR. Sequenced by immunoSEQ multiplex PCR; TCRdb stores in-frame clones only, minus some. The repertoire holds about 150,000 clones, over 65% seen once, with roughly 3.1% in the top ten. V lost 6 bases, J lost 12 bases, and 12 bases stayed unmatched. Germline lookup yields CDR1 MNHNS and CDR2 SASEGT. The CDR3 spans 14 residues. Broader study findings: Later on, analysis showed that most CMV-associated TCR beta chains appeared to be HLA-restricted. In vitro data verified a few CMV-associated chains as specific for CMV antigens. One variant, a missense change in DCLRE1C, was linked in a later analysis to TCR beta V- and J-gene trimming.

The material sequenced was PBMCs. This sequence joins TRBV6-1 and TRBJ2-3; 10 nucleotides align to TRBD2. The TCR originated in a middle-aged man in good health and CMV-seropositive. This CDR3 reads CASRTTSGLNTQYF. The DNA of the CDR3 is TGTGCCAGCAGGACGACTAGCGGGCTCAACACACAGTATTTT.